The rows below give T cell receptor beta chains drawn from one sample of a study of identical twins. TCRdb re-derived calls from the 5' RACE reads in MiXCR, one entry per CDR3 protein. The table has 200,000 to 300,000 distinct CDR3 sequences, about 7.5% seen once. These data also featured in a second study, about yellow fever vaccine responses in identical twins.

The sample was CD8+ T cells sorted from blood. These receptor sequences come from a woman younger than 30 in good health. Both conserved end residues are part of each CDR3. The D gene is left open where the match is weak. A clone size is listed for some rows: how often the clone was seen (once, few, many), or a class if it is expanded.

v_gene: TRBV19; abundance: few; d_gene: NA; j_gene: TRBJ1-5; len: 12; CDR3aa: CASSMVRQPQHF; CDR3nt: TGTGCCAGTAGTATGGTGCGCCAGCCCCAGCATTTT
v_gene: TRBV20-1; abundance: many; d_gene: TRBD2; j_gene: TRBJ2-3; len: 16; CDR3aa: CSARDPAGVRTDTQYF; CDR3nt: TGCAGTGCTAGAGATCCGGCGGGGGTTCGCACAGATACGCAGTATTTT
v_gene: TRBV18; abundance: NA; d_gene: NA; j_gene: TRBJ2-1; len: 12; CDR3aa: CASSTQAAEQFF; CDR3nt: TGTGCCAGCTCAACCCAAGCGGCAGAGCAGTTCTTC
v_gene: TRBV12-3/TRBV12-4; abundance: few; d_gene: TRBD1; j_gene: TRBJ2-7; len: 15; CDR3aa: CASSLDRDRLDEQYF; CDR3nt: TGTGCCAGCAGTTTAGACCGGGACAGGCTGGACGAGCAGTACTTC
v_gene: TRBV3-1; abundance: many; d_gene: NA; j_gene: TRBJ2-3; len: 17; CDR3aa: CASSQRRGPRCTDTQYF; CDR3nt: TGTGCCAGCAGCCAAAGGAGGGGCCCCCGGTGCACAGATACGCAGTATTTT
v_gene: TRBV27; abundance: NA; d_gene: NA; j_gene: TRBJ2-2; len: 12; CDR3aa: CASGYNTGELFF; CDR3nt: TGTGCCAGCGGCTACAACACCGGGGAGCTGTTTTTT
v_gene: TRBV27; abundance: many; d_gene: NA; j_gene: TRBJ1-2; len: 13; CDR3aa: CASSLTETDGYTF; CDR3nt: TGTGCCAGCAGTTTAACCGAAACGGATGGCTACACCTTC
v_gene: TRBV6-2/TRBV6-3; abundance: many; d_gene: NA; j_gene: TRBJ2-3; len: 16; CDR3aa: CASSYSWVAGTDTQYF; CDR3nt: TGTGCCAGCAGTTACTCGTGGGTGGCCGGCACAGATACGCAGTATTTT
v_gene: TRBV27; abundance: NA; d_gene: NA; j_gene: TRBJ2-2; len: 15; CDR3aa: CASSLSISNTGELFF; CDR3nt: TGTGCCAGCAGTTTATCGATAAGTAACACCGGGGAGCTGTTTTTT
v_gene: TRBV5-6; abundance: few; d_gene: NA; j_gene: TRBJ2-6; len: 17; CDR3aa: CASSFQERLSGANVLTF; CDR3nt: TGTGCCAGCAGCTTTCAGGAACGGCTCTCTGGGGCCAACGTCCTGACTTTC
v_gene: TRBV10-3; abundance: few; d_gene: TRBD1; j_gene: TRBJ2-3; len: 14; CDR3aa: CAILSGQGTDTQYF; CDR3nt: TGTGCCATATTATCTGGACAGGGGACAGATACGCAGTATTTT
v_gene: TRBV28; abundance: few; d_gene: NA; j_gene: TRBJ1-2; len: 12; CDR3aa: CASSFSAYGYTF; CDR3nt: TGTGCCAGCAGTTTCTCGGCCTATGGCTACACCTTC
v_gene: TRBV12-3/TRBV12-4; abundance: NA; d_gene: TRBD1; j_gene: TRBJ1-2; len: 14; CDR3aa: CASSLGQTPYGYTF; CDR3nt: TGTGCCAGCAGTTTGGGACAGACCCCCTATGGCTACACCTTC
v_gene: TRBV7-9; abundance: NA; d_gene: NA; j_gene: TRBJ1-2; len: 17; CDR3aa: CASSLPLDKGLPDGYTF; CDR3nt: TGTGCCAGCAGCTTACCCTTAGACAAGGGGCTGCCAGATGGCTACACCTTC
v_gene: TRBV29-1; abundance: many; d_gene: TRBD2; j_gene: TRBJ2-7; len: 13; CDR3aa: CSVGAGGPYEQYF; CDR3nt: TGCAGCGTTGGGGCGGGAGGTCCCTACGAGCAGTACTTC
v_gene: TRBV27; abundance: few; d_gene: NA; j_gene: TRBJ1-2; len: 11; CDR3aa: CASSSLRGYTF; CDR3nt: TGTGCCAGCAGCTCCCTGCGGGGCTACACCTTC
v_gene: TRBV6-5; abundance: few; d_gene: NA; j_gene: TRBJ1-1; len: 12; CDR3aa: CASSYGGVEAFF; CDR3nt: TGTGCCAGCAGTTACGGAGGGGTTGAAGCTTTCTTT
v_gene: TRBV29-1; abundance: many; d_gene: NA; j_gene: TRBJ1-1; len: 12; CDR3aa: CSANRDNTEAFF; CDR3nt: TGCAGCGCGAACAGGGACAACACTGAAGCTTTCTTT
v_gene: TRBV28; abundance: few; d_gene: TRBD1; j_gene: TRBJ2-2; len: 14; CDR3aa: CASKTTGVTGELFF; CDR3nt: TGTGCCAGCAAGACGACAGGGGTCACCGGGGAGCTGTTTTTT
v_gene: TRBV27; abundance: NA; d_gene: NA; j_gene: TRBJ1-2; len: 12; CDR3aa: CASSSAGWGYTF; CDR3nt: TGTGCCAGCAGTTCCGCGGGGTGGGGCTACACCTTC
v_gene: TRBV7-9; abundance: many; d_gene: TRBD2; j_gene: TRBJ2-2; len: 16; CDR3aa: CASSEGSSGFTGELFF; CDR3nt: TGTGCCAGCAGCGAGGGGTCTAGCGGATTCACCGGGGAGCTGTTTTTT
v_gene: TRBV5-1; abundance: NA; d_gene: NA; j_gene: TRBJ2-3; len: 18; CDR3aa: CASSLGLKGQVSTDTQYF; CDR3nt: TGCGCCAGCAGCTTGGGGCTAAAGGGGCAAGTAAGCACAGATACGCAGTATTTT
v_gene: TRBV4-1; abundance: many; d_gene: TRBD2; j_gene: TRBJ2-5; len: 14; CDR3aa: CASSQRDYGETQYF; CDR3nt: TGCGCCAGCAGCCAACGGGACTACGGAGAGACCCAGTACTTC
v_gene: TRBV29-1; abundance: few; d_gene: TRBD1; j_gene: TRBJ2-7; len: 13; CDR3aa: CSGGQGALYEQYF; CDR3nt: TGCAGCGGGGGACAGGGGGCTCTTTACGAGCAGTACTTC
v_gene: TRBV7-7; abundance: NA; d_gene: NA; j_gene: TRBJ2-5; len: 15; CDR3aa: CASSPELGELETQYF; CDR3nt: TGTGCCAGCAGCCCGGAATTGGGGGAGCTGGAGACCCAGTACTTC
v_gene: TRBV4-1; abundance: few; d_gene: NA; j_gene: TRBJ2-7; len: 14; CDR3aa: CASSQGAGTNEQYF; CDR3nt: TGCGCCAGCAGCCAAGGCGCAGGGACCAACGAGCAGTACTTC
v_gene: TRBV15; abundance: NA; d_gene: NA; j_gene: TRBJ2-6; len: 15; CDR3aa: CATSRATAGANVLTF; CDR3nt: TGTGCCACCAGCAGAGCGACAGCTGGGGCCAACGTCCTGACTTTC
v_gene: TRBV27; abundance: few; d_gene: NA; j_gene: TRBJ2-1; len: 20; CDR3aa: CASSLSSYLLRQGGGNEQFF; CDR3nt: TGTGCCAGCAGTTTATCGTCCTACCTACTTAGACAGGGAGGAGGCAATGAGCAGTTCTTC
v_gene: TRBV6-1; abundance: NA; d_gene: NA; j_gene: TRBJ2-5; len: 15; CDR3aa: CASSEFSGARETQYF; CDR3nt: TGTGCCAGCAGTGAGTTTTCGGGCGCCAGGGAGACCCAGTACTTC
v_gene: TRBV20-1; abundance: NA; d_gene: NA; j_gene: TRBJ2-2; len: 16; CDR3aa: CSARDRAGLDTGELFF; CDR3nt: TGCAGTGCTAGAGATCGGGCAGGGTTGGACACCGGGGAGCTGTTTTTT
v_gene: TRBV29-1; abundance: many; d_gene: NA; j_gene: TRBJ2-1; len: 14; CDR3aa: CSGGLPITFNEQFF; CDR3nt: TGCAGCGGGGGACTCCCGATTACCTTCAATGAGCAGTTCTTC
v_gene: TRBV27; abundance: NA; d_gene: TRBD2; j_gene: TRBJ2-7; len: 16; CDR3aa: CASSLWASGFSYEQYF; CDR3nt: TGTGCCAGCAGTTTATGGGCTAGCGGTTTTTCCTACGAGCAGTACTTC
v_gene: TRBV29-1; abundance: many; d_gene: NA; j_gene: TRBJ2-2; len: 12; CDR3aa: CSVEGGTGELFF; CDR3nt: TGCAGCGTTGAAGGAGGGACAGGGGAGCTGTTTTTT
v_gene: TRBV12-3/TRBV12-4; abundance: few; d_gene: NA; j_gene: TRBJ1-1; len: 12; CDR3aa: CASTLIGTEAFF; CDR3nt: TGTGCCAGCACCCTGATAGGCACTGAAGCTTTCTTT
v_gene: TRBV24-1; abundance: few; d_gene: NA; j_gene: TRBJ1-5; len: 15; CDR3aa: CATSDPRQVDQPQHF; CDR3nt: TGTGCCACCAGTGACCCCAGACAGGTGGATCAGCCCCAGCATTTT
v_gene: TRBV5-1; abundance: many; d_gene: NA; j_gene: TRBJ1-1; len: 15; CDR3aa: CASSLGGPGNTEAFF; CDR3nt: TGCGCCAGCAGCTTGGGTGGACCTGGGAACACTGAAGCTTTCTTT
v_gene: TRBV2; abundance: NA; d_gene: NA; j_gene: TRBJ2-7; len: 14; CDR3aa: CASSDAGAPHEQYF; CDR3nt: TGTGCCAGCAGTGATGCCGGGGCCCCCCACGAGCAGTACTTC
v_gene: TRBV7-9; abundance: few; d_gene: NA; j_gene: TRBJ1-2; len: 14; CDR3aa: CASSLYRTNYGYTF; CDR3nt: TGTGCCAGCAGCTTGTATCGGACTAACTATGGCTACACCTTC
v_gene: TRBV10-3; abundance: few; d_gene: NA; j_gene: TRBJ2-1; len: 15; CDR3aa: CAISGHSSSYNEQFF; CDR3nt: TGTGCCATCAGCGGACATTCGAGCTCCTACAATGAGCAGTTCTTC
v_gene: TRBV12-3/TRBV12-4; abundance: NA; d_gene: TRBD1; j_gene: TRBJ2-5; len: 14; CDR3aa: CASATVGTGETQYF; CDR3nt: TGTGCCAGCGCTACTGTTGGGACAGGGGAGACCCAGTACTTC
v_gene: TRBV5-1; abundance: many; d_gene: NA; j_gene: TRBJ2-2; len: 12; CDR3aa: CASRTGTGELFF; CDR3nt: TGCGCCAGCAGGACAGGCACCGGGGAGCTGTTTTTT
v_gene: TRBV12-3/TRBV12-4; abundance: many; d_gene: NA; j_gene: TRBJ1-1; len: 12; CDR3aa: CASSFGGDRAFF; CDR3nt: TGTGCCAGCAGTTTTGGAGGGGATCGAGCTTTCTTT
v_gene: TRBV12-3/TRBV12-4; abundance: few; d_gene: TRBD2; j_gene: TRBJ2-3; len: 18; CDR3aa: CASSSSGREAPATDTQYF; CDR3nt: TGTGCCAGCAGTTCTAGCGGTAGAGAAGCTCCAGCCACAGATACGCAGTATTTT
v_gene: TRBV7-9; abundance: NA; d_gene: NA; j_gene: TRBJ2-1; len: 17; CDR3aa: CASSLPLAQGLYNEQFF; CDR3nt: TGTGCCAGCAGCTTACCCCTTGCCCAGGGCCTTTACAATGAGCAGTTCTTC
v_gene: TRBV11-2; abundance: few; d_gene: TRBD2; j_gene: TRBJ2-1; len: 18; CDR3aa: CASSQGLASRETPNEQFF; CDR3nt: TGTGCCAGCAGCCAAGGACTAGCGAGCCGGGAAACGCCCAATGAGCAGTTCTTC
v_gene: TRBV29-1; abundance: many; d_gene: NA; j_gene: TRBJ2-7; len: 14; CDR3aa: CSARSAGNSYEQYF; CDR3nt: TGCAGCGCCCGAAGTGCGGGGAACTCCTACGAGCAGTACTTC
v_gene: TRBV7-9; abundance: many; d_gene: NA; j_gene: TRBJ2-5; len: 14; CDR3aa: CASSPRGAQETQYF; CDR3nt: TGTGCCAGCAGCCCCAGGGGGGCCCAAGAGACCCAGTACTTC
v_gene: TRBV10-3; abundance: many; d_gene: NA; j_gene: TRBJ2-1; len: 13; CDR3aa: CAISVGDDNEQFF; CDR3nt: TGTGCCATCAGTGTGGGGGACGATAATGAGCAGTTCTTC
v_gene: TRBV7-8; abundance: many; d_gene: NA; j_gene: TRBJ2-1; len: 16; CDR3aa: CASSSRATVGYNEQFF; CDR3nt: TGTGCCAGCAGCTCTAGGGCCACGGTAGGGTACAATGAGCAGTTCTTC
v_gene: TRBV4-2; abundance: NA; d_gene: TRBD2; j_gene: TRBJ2-1; len: 18; CDR3aa: CASSQQLAGGPTYNEQFF; CDR3nt: TGTGCCAGCAGCCAACAACTAGCGGGGGGGCCCACCTACAATGAGCAGTTCTTC
v_gene: TRBV4-2; abundance: NA; d_gene: NA; j_gene: TRBJ2-1; len: 14; CDR3aa: CASSQGEWPDEQFF; CDR3nt: TGTGCCAGCAGCCAAGGGGAATGGCCGGATGAGCAGTTCTTC
v_gene: TRBV2; abundance: few; d_gene: NA; j_gene: TRBJ2-2; len: 14; CDR3aa: CASSEWGQGWELFF; CDR3nt: TGTGCCAGCAGTGAATGGGGTCAGGGATGGGAGCTGTTTTTT